Shown below are 28 T cell receptor beta chains from a single sample sequenced in a study of blood T cells in healthy people across ages. With a J-beta primer mix and a sample-barcoded 5' primer, a second PCR ran about 7 to 11 cycles. In TCRdb, the 5' RACE reads were re-called with MiXCR into one record per CDR3 protein. The table includes 1.8 million or so distinct CDR3 sequences, 39% detected once. Sequenced: blood. These receptors all come from a human donor in good health.

The genes are TRBV12-3 or TRBV12-4 and TRBJ1-1; D remains unclear. Trimming shortened V by 5 bases and J by 4 bases, and 14 bases separated the two germline ends. The CDR3 loop spans 14 amino acids. The CDR3 loop is CASSLQAGTTEAFF. For the CDR3, the DNA is TGTGCCAGCAGTCTCCAGGCAGGAACCACTGAAGCTTTCTTT.

Regarding this clonotype: One junction end disagrees with the germline gene, perhaps due to a read error. The V call is TRBV27, the J call TRBJ2-6, with D possibly TRBD2 on 6 matching bases. CDR3 length: 21 amino acids. CDR1 MNHEY and CDR2 SMNVEV come from the germline V gene (reference sequence). CDR3 nucleotides: TGTACCAGCAGTTTAGTCCCCCCTTCGACAGAAAAGCGGGCTGGGGCCAACGTCCTGACTTTC. As protein: CTSSLVPPSTEKRAGANVLTF.

The chain employs TRBV6-4 and TRBJ2-2; 11 bases fit TRBD1. Per the germline V gene, CDR1 is MRHNA and CDR2 is SNTAGT. There are 17 residues in the CDR3. J gave up 10 bases and V 5 bases, and 15 bases lay outside the gene matches. The CDR3, as DNA: TGTGCCAGCAGTCGGACAGGGGGCGCAGACTCCGTAATGGAGCTGTTTTTT. It encodes CASSRTGGADSVMELFF.

This clonotype was observed a few times. This chain links TRBV7-2 with TRBJ2-5; a weak D match, TRBD1 (6 bases). The CDR3 is made up of 16 amino acids. From germline, CDR1 is SGHTA and CDR2 FQGNSA. Trimming took 5 bases from V and 2 from J, leaving 18 bases between them. CDR3 sequence (DNA): TGTGCCAGCAGCCCCCCCCCTTACAGGGTTCAAGAGACCCAGTACTTC. It codes for CASSPPPYRVQETQYF.

The rearrangement links TRBV13 to TRBJ2-7; D is possibly TRBD1 (7 bases). Germline CDR1 is PRHDT and CDR2 is FYEKMQ (reference sequence). The CDR3 is made up of 15 amino acids. V was pared by 5 bases and J by 3 bases, with 17 bases between. CDR3 sequence: CASSPLGRGVYEQYF. The DNA for the CDR3 is TGTGCCAGCAGCCCCCTCGGCAGGGGGGTCTACGAGCAGTACTTC.

This clonotype has just a few counts. The CDR3 reads CASSFPMDGYTF. The DNA of the CDR3 is TGCGCCAGCAGCTTTCCCATGGACGGCTACACCTTC. This rearrangement joins TRBV5-1 to TRBJ1-2; D not resolved. The CDR3 loop spans 12 amino acids. V was trimmed by 2 bases and J by 8 bases, leaving 10 bases between them. Germline values: CDR1 SGHRS, CDR2 YFSETQ.

This clonotype appeared a few times. V and J are TRBV11-3 and TRBJ1-6; 9 bases line up with TRBD1. With V trimmed by 5 bases and J by 12 bases, 5 bases remained unmatched. The CDR3 has 13 amino acids. CDR1 is SGHNT, CDR2 YENEEA, per germline. The CDR3 protein is CASSPGTGLPLHF. CDR3 DNA: TGTGCCAGCAGCCCCGGGACAGGGCTACCCCTCCACTTT.

This clonotype was observed a few times. Here the CDR3 DNA reads TGTGCCAGCAGGGGCAGGGAGGGTAATTCACCCCTCCACTTT. Translation gives CASRGREGNSPLHF. The chain joins TRBV2 to TRBJ1-6; a possible D gene is TRBD1 (5 bases). The CDR3 sequence is 14 residues long. Trimming left V 6 bases short and J 6 bases short, with 12 bases between. Germline V gene sequence: CDR1 SNHLY, CDR2 FYNNEI. The full variable domain, in which reference TRBV2 and TRBJ1-6 provide the parts outside the CDR3, is EPEVTQTPSHQVTQMGQEVILRCVPISNHLYFYWYRQILGQKVEFLVSFYNNEISEKSEIFDDQFSVERPDGSNFTLKIRSTKLEDSAMYFCASRGREGNSPLHFGNGTRLTVT.

The chain employs TRBV29-1 and TRBJ2-3, with 7 bases matching TRBD2. This CDR3 contains 12 residues. From germline, CDR1 is SQVTM and CDR2 ANQGSEA. Trimming removed 6 bases from V and 3 bases from J; junction bases left unmatched: 3. The CDR3 nucleotides read TGCAGCGTGGCGGGGGAGACAGATACGCAGTATTTT. Its translation: CSVAGETDTQYF.

A word on this clonotype: One end of the junction does not line up with germline, which may come from a read error. The chain couples TRBV20-1 to TRBJ1-2; TRBD1 matches 10 bases. Germline V gene lookup returns CDR1 DFQATT and CDR2 SNEGSKA (reference sequence). The CDR3 loop spans 14 amino acids. The CDR3 DNA sequence: TGCAGCGCTAGAGCTAGACAGGGGGCATTTGGCTACACCTTC. Translation: CSARARQGAFGYTF.

The rearrangement links TRBV4-2 to TRBJ1-2; D is unclear. V was cut by 1 base and J by 8 bases, with 17 bases left in between. CDR1 and CDR2 from the germline V gene are LGHNA and YNFKEQ. CDR3 length: 15 amino acids. CDR3 loop: CASSQVGSTSGGYTF. CDR3 sequence (DNA): TGTGCCAGCAGCCAAGTGGGCAGTACATCGGGCGGCTACACCTTC.

This clonotype was detected a few times. Germline is not matched at one junction end, which may reflect a read error. The rearrangement uses TRBV4-2 and TRBJ2-5; D perhaps matches TRBD1 (5 bases). The J call may not be correct, given that the DNA end is closer to TRBJ2-7. The CDR3 spans 16 residues. CDR1 LGHNA and CDR2 YNFKEQ come from the germline V gene. Here the CDR3 reads CTSSQDLGQWGDEQYF. Written as DNA, the CDR3 is TGTACCAGCAGCCAAGATCTCGGGCAGTGGGGCGACGAGCAGTACTTC.

This clonotype was counted only a few times. The V and J genes are TRBV20-1 and TRBJ2-7; D is tentatively TRBD1 or TRBD2 (5 bases each). CDR3 length equals 13 residues. Germline lookup yields CDR1 DFQATT and CDR2 SNEGSKA (reference sequence). V was cut by 6 bases and J by 5 bases, with 17 bases left in between. The CDR3 DNA is TGCAGTGCCCGGGACCCGGTGATGAACGAGCAGTACTTC. Amino acid sequence: CSARDPVMNEQYF.

The V gene is TRBV29-1, the J gene TRBJ1-2; 9 bases agree with TRBD1. In germline, CDR1 is SQVTM, CDR2 ANQGSEA. CDR3 length equals 15 residues. With V trimmed by 3 bases and J by 4 bases, 9 bases remained unmatched. CDR3 DNA sequence: TGCAGCGTTGACCACGGGGGACAGGGCTTCTATGGCTACACCTTC. As protein: CSVDHGGQGFYGYTF.

The chain uses TRBV4-1 and TRBJ1-1, with 7 bases that match TRBD1. The CDR3 is made up of 14 amino acids. CDR1 is MGHRA and CDR2 is YSYEKL in the germline V gene. J was trimmed by 4 bases and V by 1 base; bases with no gene match: 3. The CDR3 coding sequence is TGCGCCAGCAGCCAAGTGGGACAGAGCACTGAAGCTTTCTTT. This gives the protein CASSQVGQSTEAFF.

This CDR3 is CASSQDLSRYTTDTQYF. CDR3 bases: TGTGCCAGCAGCCAAGATCTTTCCAGATACACCACAGATACGCAGTATTTT. V usage is TRBV4-2 and J usage is TRBJ2-3; no definite D call. The length of the CDR3 is 17 residues. The V gene's germline CDR1 is LGHNA and CDR2 YNFKEQ. V shed 0 bases and J shed 2 bases, with 15 bases lying between them.

The CDR3 DNA is TGTGCCAGCAGCCAGCGGACAGGGGGCGGTGAGCAGTTCTTC. It encodes CASSQRTGGGEQFF. The chain carries TRBV14 and TRBJ2-1; TRBD1 matches at 11 bases. CDR3 length: 14 residues. The V gene's germline CDR1 is SGHDN and CDR2 FVKESK. The V segment lost 3 bases and the J segment 9 bases; nucleotides outside the gene matches: 4.

The V gene is TRBV7-2, the J gene TRBJ2-1, with TRBD1 identical over 9 bases. This CDR3 spans 15 amino acids. The J segment lost 4 bases and the V segment lost 8 bases, leaving 9 bases of the junction unmatched. CDR1 and CDR2 from the germline V gene are SGHTA and FQGNSA. In nucleotides, the CDR3 is TGTGCCAGCCGCACACAGGGGGCTGCGTACAATGAGCAGTTCTTC. Protein sequence: CASRTQGAAYNEQFF. Together with reference TRBV7-2 and TRBJ2-1, the CDR3 gives the full variable domain: GAGVSQSPSNKVTEKGKDVELRCDPISGHTALYWYRQSLGQGLEFLIYFQGNSAPDKSGLPSDRFSAERTGGSVSTLTIQRTQQEDSAVYLCASRTQGAAYNEQFFGPGTRLTVL.

This clonotype was seen at least ten times. This sequence joins TRBV29-1 and TRBJ2-1, with D possibly matching TRBD2 (5 bases). V lost 4 bases and J lost 15, with 13 bases in between. The germline V gene has CDR1 SQVTM and CDR2 ANQGSEA. The CDR3 sequence is 10 residues long. CDR3 DNA sequence: TGCAGCGTTGGTGGGAGTCCAGTGTTCTTC. It encodes CSVGGSPVFF.

The chain combines TRBV7-3 with TRBJ2-5, with D perhaps TRBD2 (7 bases). The germline V gene encodes CDR1 SGHTA and CDR2 FQGTGA. V lost 0 bases, J lost 5 bases, and 13 bases lay in between. CDR3 length equals 15 residues. CDR3 loop: CASSLTGGRRETQYF. DNA for the CDR3: TGTGCCAGCAGCTTAACGGGGGGGCGCAGGGAGACCCAGTACTTC.

This clonotype was recorded only once. This sequence joins TRBV10-3 and TRBJ2-1; possible D gene TRBD2, 5 bases. Germline V gives CDR1 ENHRY, CDR2 SYGVKD. Trimming removed 3 bases from V and 1 base from J, with 10 bases in between. This CDR3 comprises 15 residues. DNA for the CDR3: TGTGCCATCAGTGAATCGGGGATTTCCTACAATGAGCAGTTCTTC. It codes for CAISESGISYNEQFF.

This clonotype was seen only a few times. This rearrangement joins TRBV9 to TRBJ2-1, with 7 bases aligning to TRBD2. The end of the DNA aligns better with TRBJ2-7, so the J call may be wrong. Germline V gives CDR1 SGDLS, CDR2 YYNGEE. CDR3 length: 14 residues. This CDR3 reads CASSASGTTYEQYF. The CDR3 DNA reads TGTGCCAGCAGCGCGAGCGGGACTACCTACGAGCAGTACTTC.

This clonotype came up a few times. This chain connects TRBV6-6 to TRBJ1-6; the match to TRBD1 covers 7 bases. The CDR3 is 14 amino acids. With 10 bases clipped from V and 7 bases from J, the junction kept 10 bases outside the gene matches. CDR1 MNHNY and CDR2 SVGAGI come from the germline V gene (reference sequence). The CDR3 region is CATIDRARNSPLHF. The CDR3 DNA is TGTGCCACCATAGACAGGGCCAGGAATTCACCCCTCCACTTT.

As DNA, the CDR3 is TGCAGCGTTGAACGGGGGGGTCGGTCCTACAATGAGCAGTTCTTC. Its protein is CSVERGGRSYNEQFF. The chain recombines TRBV29-1 with TRBJ2-1, with TRBD2 matching 8 bases. The germline CDR1 and CDR2 sequences are SQVTM and ANQGSEA. CDR3 length: 15 amino acids. V lost 2 bases and J lost 1; bases outside the gene matches: 4.

This clonotype was recorded a few times. The chain has TRBV5-1 and TRBJ2-1; a possible D gene is TRBD1 (6 bases). This CDR3 is built from 15 residues. CDR1 is SGHRS and CDR2 is YFSETQ in the germline V gene. V was shortened by 7 bases and J by 3 bases, with 17 bases between the two germline ends. CDR3 residues: CASAPGTNIYNEQFF. The DNA of the CDR3 is TGCGCCAGCGCACCCGGGACAAACATCTACAATGAGCAGTTCTTC.

This clonotype occurred a few times. The chain is built from TRBV11-1 and TRBJ1-2, with D unclear. Germline V gives CDR1 SGHAT, CDR2 FQDESV (reference sequence). V lost 5 bases and J lost 0, with 7 bases in between. The CDR3 contains 13 residues. The CDR3 sequence is CASSRISNYGYTF. The CDR3 DNA is TGTGCCAGCAGCCGTATCTCTAACTATGGCTACACCTTC. The variable domain in full, completed from reference TRBV11-1 and TRBJ1-2, reads EAEVAQSPRYKITEKSQAVAFWCDPISGHATLYWYRQILGQGPELLVQFQDESVVDDSQLPKDRFSAERLKGVDSTLKIQPAELGDSAMYLCASSRISNYGYTFGSGTRLTVV.

The J gene is TRBJ2-2, the V gene TRBV27; perhaps D is TRBD1 or TRBD2 (6 bases each). CDR1 is MNHEY and CDR2 is SMNVEV in the germline V gene (reference sequence). The CDR3 sequence is 16 residues long. V was pared by 2 bases and J by 2 bases, with 12 bases between. The CDR3 here is CASSLGRDINTGELFF. DNA for the CDR3: TGTGCCAGCAGTTTAGGGCGGGACATAAACACCGGGGAGCTGTTTTTT.

DNA of the CDR3: TGCGCCAGCAGCCAAGCGGGGGCAGGTATCGACGAGCAGTACTTC. Translation gives CASSQAGAGIDEQYF. V is TRBV4-3 and J is TRBJ2-7; the D gene could be TRBD1 or TRBD2 (6 bases each). From germline, CDR1 is LGHNA and CDR2 YSLEER. Trimming removed 1 base from V and 5 bases from J, with 15 bases in between. The CDR3 runs to 15 residues.